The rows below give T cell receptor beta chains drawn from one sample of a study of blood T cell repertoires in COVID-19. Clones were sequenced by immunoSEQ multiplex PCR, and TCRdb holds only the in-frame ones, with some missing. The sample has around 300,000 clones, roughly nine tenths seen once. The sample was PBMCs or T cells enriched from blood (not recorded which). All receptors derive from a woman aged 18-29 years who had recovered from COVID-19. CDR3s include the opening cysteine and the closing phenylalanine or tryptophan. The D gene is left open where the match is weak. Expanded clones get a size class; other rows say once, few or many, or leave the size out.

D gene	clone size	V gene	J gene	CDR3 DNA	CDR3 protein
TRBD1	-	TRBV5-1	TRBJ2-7	TGCGCCAGCAGCTTGTTCCCTCACAGGGGGAGCTCCTACGAGCAGTACTTC	CASSLFPHRGSSYEQYF
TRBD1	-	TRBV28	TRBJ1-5	TGTGCCAGCAGTTTACGGGACAGGGCGGACCAGCCCCAGCATTTT	CASSLRDRADQPQHF
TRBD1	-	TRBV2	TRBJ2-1	TGTGCCAGCACCCACCGGGGACAGGGTTTCGATGAGCAGTTCTTC	CASTHRGQGFDEQFF
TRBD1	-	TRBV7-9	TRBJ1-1	TGTGCCAGCAGATCAGACAGGGGGACACCTGAAGCTTTCTTT	CASRSDRGTPEAFF
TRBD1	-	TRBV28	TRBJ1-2	TGTGCCAGCAGTTCCAACGACAGGGGCTACTATGGCTACACCTTC	CASSSNDRGYYGYTF
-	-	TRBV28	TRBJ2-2	TGTGCCAGCAGTTTGGAACTAGTCGGCACCGGGGAGCTGTTTTTT	CASSLELVGTGELFF
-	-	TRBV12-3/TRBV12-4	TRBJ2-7	TGTGCCAGTGCTCCCCTATCCTACGAGCAGTACTTC	CASAPLSYEQYF
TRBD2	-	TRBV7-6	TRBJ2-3	TGTGCCAGCAGCTTCGGCGGGGGATCTAGCACAGATACGCAGTATTTT	CASSFGGGSSTDTQYF
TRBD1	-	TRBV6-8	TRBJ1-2	TGTGCCAGCAGGCTCGGGACAGGGGACTATGGCTACACCTTC	CASRLGTGDYGYTF
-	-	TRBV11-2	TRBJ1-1	TGTGCCAGCAGCTTATTCTCGTCGAACACTGAAGCTTTCTTT	CASSLFSSNTEAFF
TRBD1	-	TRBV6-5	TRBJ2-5	TGTGCCAGCCGGGACAGTCAATGGGCCCAGTACTTC	CASRDSQWAQYF
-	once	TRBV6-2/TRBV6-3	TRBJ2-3	TGTGCCAGCAGTTACCAGCGGCCCACAGATACGCAGTATTTT	CASSYQRPTDTQYF
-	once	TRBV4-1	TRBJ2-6	TGCGCCAGCAGCCAAGACGGGGGAACTGGGGCCAACGTCCTGACTTTC	CASSQDGGTGANVLTF
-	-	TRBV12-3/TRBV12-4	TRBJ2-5	TGTGCCAGCAGAAAGGACATCGGGGAGACCCAGTACTTC	CASRKDIGETQYF
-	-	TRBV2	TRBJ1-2	TGTGCCAGCAGCAGGGGCAGCTATGGCTACACCTTC	CASSRGSYGYTF
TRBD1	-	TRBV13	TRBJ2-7	TGTGCCAGCAGCCAGGGACAGGCCGACGAGCAGTACTTC	CASSQGQADEQYF
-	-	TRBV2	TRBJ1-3	TGTGCCAGCAGTGACCTTGTGGGAAACACCATATATTTT	CASSDLVGNTIYF
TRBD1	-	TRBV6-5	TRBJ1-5	TGTGCCAGCAGTTCCCAGGGGGTAAGCAATCAGCCCCAGCATTTT	CASSSQGVSNQPQHF
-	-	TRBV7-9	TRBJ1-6	TGTGCCAGCAGCTTAGATGGGCAGGGGTGGAATTCACCCCTCCACTTT	CASSLDGQGWNSPLHF
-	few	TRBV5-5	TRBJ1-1	TGTGCCAGCAGCAGAGGATCCGATAACACTGAAGCTTTCTTT	CASSRGSDNTEAFF
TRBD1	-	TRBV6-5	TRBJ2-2	TGTGCCAGCAGAGGAGCAGGGGGCAACACCGGGGAGCTGTTTTTT	CASRGAGGNTGELFF
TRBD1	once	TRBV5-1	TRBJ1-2	TGCGCCAGCAGCTTCTCCGGGACAGGGTATGATGGCTACACCTTC	CASSFSGTGYDGYTF
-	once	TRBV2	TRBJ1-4	TGTGCCAGCGGGACAATGAATGAAAAACTGTTTTTT	CASGTMNEKLFF
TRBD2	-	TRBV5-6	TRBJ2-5	TGTGCCAGCAGCATGCTTGGGGGGGGACTGTACAGGGAGACCCAGTACTTC	CASSMLGGGLYRETQYF
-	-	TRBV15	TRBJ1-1	TGTGCCACCAGCAGAGCTGGCGGCGCTGAAGCTTTCTTT	CATSRAGGAEAFF
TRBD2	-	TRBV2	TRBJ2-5	TGTGCCAGCAGTGGACTAGCCCAAGAGACCCAGTACTTC	CASSGLAQETQYF
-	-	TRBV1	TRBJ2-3	TGCACCAGCAGCCAAGACTCCTCGACGCAGTATTTT	CTSSQDSSTQYF
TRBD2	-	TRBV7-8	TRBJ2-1	TGTGCCAGCACTCGGAGCGGGGGAAAATACAATGAGCAGTTCTTC	CASTRSGGKYNEQFF
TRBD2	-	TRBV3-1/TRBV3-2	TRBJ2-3	TGTGCCAGCAGCCAAGACCCTATTGTAGGGGAGGGTACGCAGTATTTT	CASSQDPIVGEGTQYF